The next 21 T cell receptor beta chains were all read from a single sample in a study of cytomegalovirus exposure and HLA in healthy donors. The PCR contained 60 Vbeta and 13 Jbeta primers. Profiling relied on immunoSEQ multiplex PCR, and the TCRdb table lists in-frame clones only, not all of them. The sample lists about 160,000 clones, 80% occurring once. The sequencing sample was made of PBMCs. The receptors stem from a man aged 25 to 40 in good health and CMV-seronegative.

The CDR3 coding sequence is TGCGCCAGCAGCCAACTTGAAGCAGGGGATCGTGGCTACACCTTC. Its protein is CASSQLEAGDRGYTF. The chain employs TRBV4-3 and TRBJ1-2, with a weak D call TRBD1 (6 bases). This CDR3 is built from 15 residues. Looked up from germline, CDR1 is LGHNA and CDR2 is YSLEER. Between the trimmed V and J ends, which lost 2 bases and 7 bases, there was a span of 17 bases.

This clone was found a few times. The chain couples TRBV25-1 to TRBJ1-2, with D perhaps TRBD1 (6 bases). Trimming shortened V by 10 bases and J by 4 bases, and 19 bases separated the two germline ends. Looked up from germline, CDR1 is MGHDK and CDR2 is SYGVNS. The CDR3 totals 14 residues. The CDR3 sequence is CATMGGQGPYGYTF. CDR3 sequence (DNA): TGTGCCACGATGGGGGGGCAGGGGCCCTATGGCTACACCTTC.

This rearrangement joins TRBV5-6 to TRBJ2-5; the match to TRBD2 covers 14 bases. This CDR3 comprises 18 residues. Per the germline V gene, CDR1 is SGHDT and CDR2 is YYEEEE. V was clipped by 4 bases and J by 4 bases; unmatched bases: 12. The CDR3 DNA reads TGTGCCAGCAGCCGACAACTCTCGACTAGCGGGGGGGTAGAGACCCAGTACTTC. It yields the protein CASSRQLSTSGGVETQYF.

In its sample, this clone was seen once. The rearrangement uses TRBV30 and TRBJ1-3; D remains ambiguous. The germline V and J ends were trimmed by 3 bases and 1 base, with 10 bases remaining between them. Germline CDR1 GTSNPN, CDR2 SVGIG (reference sequence). The CDR3 covers 14 residues. CDR3 residues: CAWRLRGSGNTIYF. CDR3 coding DNA: TGTGCCTGGAGGTTGAGAGGGTCTGGAAACACCATATATTTT.

This clone was seen only once. J is TRBJ1-1 and V is TRBV28; D ambiguous. This CDR3 is built from 16 residues. Trimming pared 1 base from V and 1 base from J, leaving 13 bases between. Germline V lookup: CDR1 MDHEN, CDR2 SYDVKM. The CDR3 nucleotides read TGTGCCAGCAGTTTATCCCCTCCCGGTGGGAACACTGAAGCTTTCTTT. It specifies CASSLSPPGGNTEAFF.

The gene calls are TRBV29-1 and TRBJ1-2; D is perhaps TRBD1 (5 bases). This CDR3 contains 13 residues. V lost 6 bases and J lost 4, with 15 bases in between. The germline V gene encodes CDR1 SQVTM and CDR2 ANQGSEA. CDR3 sequence (DNA): TGCAGCGTACACCGGGACGGGGGCTATGGCTACACCTTC. The encoded protein is CSVHRDGGYGYTF.

The sample holds a few counts of this clone. The chain joins TRBV6-5 to TRBJ1-6; the D gene is possibly TRBD1 (6 bases). Germline lookup yields CDR1 MNHEY and CDR2 SVGAGI. The V and J ends lost 6 bases and 9 bases respectively, with 12 bases between them. The CDR3 is made up of 13 amino acids. The CDR3 sequence: CASSRQVPSPLHF. CDR3 nucleotides: TGTGCCAGCAGCCGACAGGTCCCTTCACCCCTCCACTTT.

V is TRBV25-1 and J is TRBJ2-3; maybe TRBD1 (5 bases). The CDR3 length is 16 residues. Germline CDR1 MGHDK, CDR2 SYGVNS. Trimming shortened V by 3 bases and J by 5 bases, and 18 bases separated the two germline ends. CDR3 region: CASSDPSGLGVDTQYF. CDR3 in DNA: TGTGCCAGCAGTGACCCCTCAGGGTTAGGTGTAGATACGCAGTATTTT.

V usage is TRBV6-5 and J usage is TRBJ2-7; weak D call: TRBD2 (5 bases). CDR1 and CDR2 (germline): MNHEY, SVGAGI. This CDR3 has 12 amino acids. Trimming pared 6 bases from V and 3 bases from J, leaving 9 bases between. CDR3: CASSPGLYEQYF. In DNA, the CDR3 is TGTGCCAGCAGCCCCGGACTCTACGAGCAGTACTTC.

The chain employs TRBV10-3 and TRBJ2-1; TRBD2 agrees at 10 bases. With 6 bases clipped from V and 10 bases from J, the junction kept 12 bases outside the gene matches. The CDR3 totals 15 residues. Germline CDR1 ENHRY, CDR2 SYGVKD. As DNA, the CDR3 is TGTGCCATCAGGAGGGGGACTAGCGAGATAGAAGAGCAGTTCTTC. Translated, it gives CAIRRGTSEIEEQFF.

The chain recombines TRBV5-4 with TRBJ1-2, with a tentative D call TRBD1 (6 bases). With 0 bases removed from V and 8 bases from J, the gap between germline ends came to 11 bases. The CDR3 covers 13 residues. Germline values: CDR1 SGHNT, CDR2 YYREEE (reference sequence). This CDR3 reads CASSLVPGVGYTF. The CDR3 nucleotides are TGTGCCAGCAGCTTGGTGCCAGGGGTCGGCTACACCTTC.

This clone appeared once. The V call is TRBV28, the J call TRBJ2-7; 8 bases line up with TRBD2. This CDR3 has 13 residues. Trimming removed 7 bases from V and 3 bases from J; junction bases left unmatched: 5. Germline V CDR1 and CDR2: MDHEN, SYDVKM. The CDR3, as DNA: TGTGCCAGCATCGGGGGGGACCGCTACGAGCAGTACTTC. It yields the protein CASIGGDRYEQYF.

In its sample, this clone was seen once. The genes are TRBV9 and TRBJ1-1; TRBD1 agrees at 7 bases. The germline V gene has CDR1 SGDLS and CDR2 YYNGEE. With V trimmed by 4 bases and J by 5 bases, 8 bases remained unmatched. The CDR3 spans 14 residues. The CDR3 DNA follows: TGTGCCAGCAGCCGCAGACAGGGAGAAACTGAAGCTTTCTTT. Residues: CASSRRQGETEAFF.

The chain uses TRBV28 and TRBJ2-1; D remains ambiguous. Germline V gives CDR1 MDHEN, CDR2 SYDVKM. Trimming removed 6 bases from V and 9 bases from J, with 9 bases in between. The CDR3 length is 11 residues. CDR3 DNA: TGTGCCAGCAGCCCAAACAGTGAGCAGTTCTTC. It codes for CASSPNSEQFF. Looking up the rest from reference TRBV28 and TRBJ2-1 gives the full variable domain: DVKVTQSSRYLVKRTGEKVFLECVQDMDHENMFWYRQDPGLGLRLIYFSYDVKMKEKGDIPEGYSVSREKKERFSLILESASTNQTSMYLCASSPNSEQFFGPGTRLTVL.

This rearrangement joins TRBV25-1 to TRBJ2-7; D not certain. Trimming removed 3 bases at V and 5 bases at J, with 11 bases between. Germline CDR1 MGHDK, CDR2 SYGVNS. The CDR3 contains 13 residues. CDR3 amino acids: CASSDTARDEQYF. CDR3 DNA: TGTGCCAGCAGTGATACCGCACGGGACGAGCAGTACTTC.

J is TRBJ2-5 and V is TRBV6-5, with 7 bases lining up with TRBD1. The J call may not be correct, given that the DNA end is closer to TRBJ2-7. Germline V gives CDR1 MNHEY, CDR2 SVGAGI. The CDR3 extends over 15 amino acids. In DNA form, the CDR3 reads TGTGCCAGCAGACTCGGGACAGCCATTCCCTACGAGCAGTACTTC. Translating gives CASRLGTAIPYEQYF.

The chain joins TRBV10-1 to TRBJ2-1, with 7 nucleotides matching TRBD2. CDR3 length equals 14 residues. J was trimmed by 6 bases and V by 2 bases; bases with no gene match: 4. CDR1 is WNHNN and CDR2 is SYGVQD in the germline V gene (reference sequence). CDR3 sequence reads: CASSERAGLNEQFF. The CDR3 DNA reads as TGCGCCAGCAGTGAGCGAGCGGGGCTCAATGAGCAGTTCTTC.

The CDR3 DNA follows: TGTGCCAGCTCACCACCTAGCGGGGCCGTCACAGATACGCAGTATTTT. Residues: CASSPPSGAVTDTQYF. The genes are TRBV18 and TRBJ2-3, with 8 bases fitting TRBD2. Trimming removed 0 bases from V and 2 bases from J; junction bases left unmatched: 4. This CDR3 spans 16 amino acids. The germline V gene encodes CDR1 KGHSH and CDR2 LQKENI.

The rearrangement uses TRBV6-5 and TRBJ1-5; D call uncertain. Deletions cut 6 bases from V and 0 bases from J, with 12 bases between. The CDR3 contains 15 residues. The germline gives CDR1 MNHEY, CDR2 SVGAGI. The CDR3 DNA is TGTGCCAGCAGGGCGGAGGGCCCTAGCAATCAGCCCCAGCATTTT. Translated, it gives CASRAEGPSNQPQHF.

In this sample, this clone turned up once. V is TRBV7-9 and J is TRBJ1-2; 8 nucleotides agree with TRBD1. From germline, CDR1 is SEHNR and CDR2 FQNEAQ (reference sequence). The CDR3 totals 16 residues. V was pared by 5 bases and J by 3 bases, with 11 bases of the junction left unmatched. CDR3 residues: CASSGGRTGPYYGYTF. The CDR3 DNA sequence: TGTGCCAGCAGCGGAGGCAGGACAGGGCCTTACTATGGCTACACCTTC. Full variable domain (outside the CDR3, taken from reference TRBV7-9 and TRBJ1-2): DTGVSQNPRHKITKRGQNVTFRCDPISEHNRLYWYRQTLGQGPEFLTYFQNEAQLEKSRLLSDRFSAERPKGSFSTLEIQRTEQGDSAMYLCASSGGRTGPYYGYTFGSGTRLTVV.

The rearrangement uses TRBV7-3 and TRBJ2-1; a possible D gene is TRBD1 (6 bases). The CDR3 is 16 amino acids. Germline values: CDR1 SGHTA, CDR2 FQGTGA. V lost 3 bases and J lost 1, with 13 bases in between. Here the CDR3 DNA reads TGTGCCAGCAGCTTCGGGACATCGTTATCCTACAATGAGCAGTTCTTC. Protein product: CASSFGTSLSYNEQFF.